A single sample is the source of the 29 T cell receptor beta chains below, sequenced in a study of T cell repertoires in cytomegalovirus infection. What these receptors recognize is not known. TCRdb recomputed calls from the reads with MiXCR, one row per CDR3 protein. The sample records about 890,000 distinct CDR3 sequences, about a third being singletons. This specimen was cultured CD8+ T cells from PBMCs, taken from culture after CMV antigen stimulation. These receptors originate from a human donor in good health (CMV status not recorded). Some clones in this sample may be carry-over from other donors' samples.

This clonotype was detected only a few times. This chain uses TRBV7-6 with TRBJ2-2, with D unclear. CDR1 SGHVS and CDR2 FNYEAQ come from the germline V gene. Trimming left V 2 bases short and J 1 base short, with 8 bases between. The CDR3 loop spans 15 amino acids. The CDR3 sequence is CASSLSAMNTGELFF. In nucleotides, the CDR3 is TGTGCCAGCAGCTTAAGTGCCATGAACACCGGGGAGCTGTTTTTT.

The chain has TRBV7-9 and TRBJ2-7, with D possibly called TRBD1 or TRBD2 (5 bases each). The germline CDR1 and CDR2 sequences are SEHNR and FQNEAQ (reference sequence). CDR3 size: 12 residues. V was trimmed by 4 bases and J by 6 bases, leaving 10 bases between them. CDR3 coding DNA: TGTGCCAGCAGCTCCGCCGGGGCCGAGCAGTACTTC. Its protein product is CASSSAGAEQYF.

This clonotype was seen only a few times. The rearrangement joins TRBV28 to TRBJ1-5, with a weak D call TRBD1 (6 bases). Per germline, CDR1 MDHEN and CDR2 SYDVKM. CDR3 size: 15 residues. The V and J ends lost 7 bases and 6 bases respectively, with 19 bases between them. The CDR3 here is CASKWTGAAGQPQHF. CDR3 DNA: TGTGCCAGCAAATGGACGGGGGCCGCCGGTCAGCCCCAGCATTTT. Full variable domain (rest looked up from reference TRBV28 and TRBJ1-5): DVKVTQSSRYLVKRTGEKVFLECVQDMDHENMFWYRQDPGLGLRLIYFSYDVKMKEKGDIPEGYSVSREKKERFSLILESASTNQTSMYLCASKWTGAAGQPQHFGDGTRLSIL.

The genes are TRBV5-1 and TRBJ1-1; 9 positions agree with TRBD1. Germline V lookup: CDR1 SGHRS, CDR2 YFSETQ. The CDR3 extends over 15 amino acids. V lost 0 bases to trimming and J lost 10 bases; unmatched junction nucleotides: 10. The CDR3 is CASSLGQGGLEGAFF. The CDR3 DNA is TGCGCCAGCAGCTTGGGACAGGGGGGCCTTGAAGGAGCTTTCTTT.

In its sample, this clonotype was seen a few times. The V call is TRBV11-3, the J call TRBJ2-2; D may be TRBD2 (8 bases). Germline lookup yields CDR1 SGHNT and CDR2 YENEEA. Deletions cut 5 bases from V and 0 bases from J, with 19 bases between. The CDR3 totals 18 residues. CDR3 DNA sequence: TGTGCCAGCAGCCCACGGGAGGGGGCCCACGCGAACACCGGGGAGCTGTTTTTT. It translates to CASSPREGAHANTGELFF.

This clonotype was seen more than once but under ten times. V usage is TRBV19 and J usage is TRBJ2-1; 9 bases match TRBD2. CDR1 is LNHDA, CDR2 SQIVND, per germline (reference sequence). This CDR3 is 17 amino acids long. Germline trimming cut 3 bases from V and 4 bases from J; bases unmatched to any gene: 10. CDR3 DNA: TGTGCCAGTAGTATCTCGGCGGGGGGGCCGATGTACAATGAGCAGTTCTTC. It codes for CASSISAGGPMYNEQFF.

This clonotype was seen more than once but under ten times. V is TRBV6-8 and J is TRBJ2-2; TRBD1 agrees at 8 bases. Looked up from germline, CDR1 is MNHGY and CDR2 is SAAAGT. The V gene end was trimmed by 2 bases and the J gene end by 5 bases; junction bases not matched to a gene: 7. This CDR3 region has 16 residues. For the CDR3, the DNA is TGTGCCAGCAGTTACCTACTAGGACAGGGAACCGGGGAGCTGTTTTTT. Translated: CASSYLLGQGTGELFF.

The J gene is TRBJ1-2, the V gene TRBV19; D not resolved. Germline V CDR1 and CDR2: LNHDA, SQIVND (reference sequence). V was cut by 0 bases and J by 4 bases, with 18 bases left in between. This CDR3 region has 17 residues. The CDR3 DNA is TGTGCCAGTAGTATAGATCCTATGGGGAATCCGGCCTATGGCTACACCTTC. Its protein is CASSIDPMGNPAYGYTF.

The chain recombines TRBV6-5 with TRBJ2-7; D gene ambiguous. CDR3 length: 12 residues. V was cut by 10 bases and J by 0 bases, with 10 bases left in between. The V gene's germline CDR1 is MNHEY and CDR2 SVGAGI. DNA for the CDR3: TGTGCCACGACTGTAAGCTCCTACGAGCAGTACTTC. Protein: CATTVSSYEQYF.

V gene TRBV7-9 combines with J gene TRBJ2-3; D unresolved. Between the trimmed V and J ends, which lost 4 bases and 11 bases, there was a span of 13 bases. Germline V gene sequence: CDR1 SEHNR, CDR2 FQNEAQ (reference sequence). This CDR3 is 12 amino acids long. The CDR3 loop reads CASSSDLLRQYF. The DNA for the CDR3 is TGTGCCAGCAGCTCCGACTTGCTTCGGCAGTATTTT.

CDR3 nucleotide sequence: TGTGCCAGCAGTGCCGCAGGGCCTTGGGGTGGCTACACCTTC. Residues: CASSAAGPWGGYTF. The genes are TRBV25-1 and TRBJ1-2; TRBD1 might be the D (5 bases). The germline CDR1 and CDR2 sequences are MGHDK and SYGVNS. V lost 4 bases and J 7 bases, leaving 16 bases between the germline ends. The CDR3 extends over 14 amino acids.

With respect to this clonotype: Since a much larger clone is just one base distant, this may be a read error. The V call is TRBV7-2, the J call TRBJ1-4; weak D call: TRBD1 (5 bases). There are 15 residues in the CDR3. Per germline, CDR1 SGHTA and CDR2 FQGNSA. V was trimmed by 3 bases and J by 5 bases, leaving 13 bases between them. Written as DNA, the CDR3 is TGTGCCAGCAGCTTTGGGGACGACCCAAATGAAAAACTGTTTTTT. Protein product: CASSFGDDPNEKLFF.

The sample holds a few counts of this clonotype. This chain joins TRBV4-1 and TRBJ2-7, with D maybe TRBD2 (5 bases). This CDR3 region has 14 residues. V lost 4 bases and J lost 1, with 11 bases in between. Germline values: CDR1 MGHRA, CDR2 YSYEKL. CDR3 protein: CASSLNRDSYEQYV. The CDR3 coding sequence is TGCGCCAGCAGCCTAAATCGGGATTCCTACGAGCAGTACGTC.

The genes are TRBV7-9 and TRBJ2-5, with TRBD1 identical over 7 bases. Germline loops: CDR1 SEHNR, CDR2 FQNEAQ (reference sequence). The ends lost 4 bases at V and 3 bases at J; junction bases unmatched: 8. The CDR3 loop spans 15 amino acids. As DNA, the CDR3 is TGTGCCAGCAGCTCCACCGGGACAGCCGAAGAGACCCAGTACTTC. Protein sequence: CASSSTGTAEETQYF.

The V gene is TRBV12-3 or TRBV12-4, the J gene TRBJ2-2; tentative D call: TRBD2 (6 bases). V lost 7 bases to trimming and J lost 0 bases, with 15 bases between them. This CDR3 comprises 16 residues. CDR3 DNA sequence: TGTGCCAGCACCTGGGGGGAGAGCGCGAACACCGGGGAGCTGTTTTTT. This encodes CASTWGESANTGELFF.

A word on this clonotype: Just one base apart from a much larger clone, this may be a read error. The V gene is TRBV10-3, the J gene TRBJ2-3, with a possible D match to TRBD1 (5 bases). Trimming stripped 7 bases from V and 1 base from J, with 12 bases between. Looked up from germline, CDR1 is ENHRY and CDR2 is SYGVKD. This CDR3 spans 14 amino acids. The CDR3 region has the DNA TGTGCCATCACGTCGTGGACACGCACAGATACGCAGTATTTT. Its protein is CAITSWTRTDTQYF.

This chain uses TRBV7-9 with TRBJ2-7; 8 nucleotides match TRBD1. The CDR3 runs to 15 residues. The germline V gene has CDR1 SEHNR and CDR2 FQNEAQ (reference sequence). J gave up 3 bases and V 5 bases, and 9 bases lay outside the gene matches. CDR3 sequence reads: CASSPDRGEYYEQYV. Here the CDR3 DNA reads TGTGCCAGCAGCCCCGACAGGGGTGAGTACTACGAGCAGTACGTC.

This clonotype was found a few times. This chain uses TRBV5-6 with TRBJ1-5; D is possibly TRBD1 (6 bases). The CDR3 sequence is 16 residues long. Germline V gene lookup returns CDR1 SGHDT and CDR2 YYEEEE. V shed 4 bases and J shed 2 bases, with 16 bases lying between them. The CDR3 loop is CASSMRDTARNQPQHF. The CDR3 DNA reads as TGTGCCAGCAGCATGCGGGACACAGCACGCAATCAGCCCCAGCATTTT.

This clonotype showed up just a few times. The rearrangement uses TRBV2 and TRBJ1-1; 7 nucleotides match TRBD1. The CDR3 length is 15 residues. Looked up from germline, CDR1 is SNHLY and CDR2 is FYNNEI. With 7 bases clipped from V and 5 bases from J, the junction kept 13 bases outside the gene matches. The CDR3, as DNA: TGTGCCAGCATTTACGGGCCGACAGGGAGAACTGAAGCTTTCTTT. It is translated as CASIYGPTGRTEAFF. Based on the CDR3 plus reference TRBV2 and TRBJ1-1, the full variable domain is EPEVTQTPSHQVTQMGQEVILRCVPISNHLYFYWYRQILGQKVEFLVSFYNNEISEKSEIFDDQFSVERPDGSNFTLKIRSTKLEDSAMYFCASIYGPTGRTEAFFGQGTRLTVV.

This clonotype was counted only a few times. The chain carries TRBV6-2 or TRBV6-3 and TRBJ2-7, with 11 nucleotides matching TRBD2. The CDR3 consists of 15 residues. The junction had 7 bases not matched to a gene; V was cut back by 7 bases and J by 2 bases. Per the germline V gene, CDR1 is MNHEY and CDR2 is SVGEGT. In DNA, the CDR3 is TGTGCCAGCACCTTCATAGCGGGGGGGACCTACGAGCAGTACGTC. Translation gives CASTFIAGGTYEQYV.

The sample holds a few counts of this clonotype. This chain uses TRBV12-3 or TRBV12-4 with TRBJ2-5, with 8 bases fitting TRBD2. J lost 1 base, V lost 8 bases, and 9 bases had no gene match. The CDR3 has 15 residues. Here the CDR3 DNA reads TGTGCCAGCGACGAAACTAGCGGCGTCCAAGAGACCCAGTACTTC. Encoded protein: CASDETSGVQETQYF.

A word on this clonotype: One junction end does not reproduce the germline sequence, and a read error may be involved. The chain recombines TRBV6-1 with TRBJ1-4; a weak D match, TRBD1 (6 bases). CDR1 is MNHNS and CDR2 is SASEGT in the germline V gene. The CDR3 has 17 residues. CDR3 coding DNA: TGTGCCAACAGTGGCACCGGGACAAGGCCGCCGGGAGGAAAACTGTTTTTT. Translation gives CANSGTGTRPPGGKLFF.

V gene TRBV12-3 or TRBV12-4 combines with J gene TRBJ2-5; D possibly corresponds to TRBD2 (6 bases). This CDR3 region has 15 residues. Between the trimmed V and J ends, which lost 6 bases and 0 bases, there was a span of 14 bases. The CDR3 spells CASRGPGRYQETQYF. Written as DNA, the CDR3 is TGTGCCAGCAGGGGACCTGGGAGGTACCAAGAGACCCAGTACTTC.

There are a few counts of this clonotype. The rearrangement links TRBV5-4 to TRBJ2-2; D ambiguous. V was shortened by 5 bases and J by 7 bases, with 15 bases between the two germline ends. The CDR3 runs to 14 residues. Germline V gives CDR1 SGHNT, CDR2 YYREEE (reference sequence). CDR3 bases: TGTGCCAGCAGATATTTGACGGATGGCGGGGAGCTGTTTTTT. The encoded protein is CASRYLTDGGELFF.

The chain employs TRBV23-1 and TRBJ2-3, with TRBD1 identical over 12 bases. TRBV23-1 is an ORF, and what it does is uncertain. The CDR3 has 17 residues. V dropped 0 bases and J dropped 4; count of bases not matched to a gene: 5. For the CDR3, the DNA is TGCGCCAGCAGTCAATCGGGTGGGACAGGGGGCTCAGATACGCAGTATTTT. Translated, it gives CASSQSGGTGGSDTQYF.

This clonotype showed up just once. The V call is TRBV5-5, the J call TRBJ2-7; D might be TRBD1 or TRBD2, each matching 7 bases. V dropped 2 bases and J dropped 5 bases, with 11 bases sitting between them. Per germline, CDR1 SGHKS and CDR2 YYEKEE (reference sequence). The CDR3 is 13 amino acids. This CDR3 is CASSLQGTNEQYF. In nucleotides, the CDR3 is TGTGCCAGCAGCTTACAGGGGACTAACGAGCAGTACTTC. Filled out from reference TRBV5-5 and TRBJ2-7, the complete variable domain reads DAGVTQSPTHLIKTRGQQVTLRCSPISGHKSVSWYQQVLGQGPQFIFQYYEKEERGRGNFPDRFSARQFPNYSSELNVNALLLGDSALYLCASSLQGTNEQYFGPGTRLTVT.

This sequence joins TRBV7-6 and TRBJ2-1; possible D gene TRBD2, 6 bases. From germline, CDR1 is SGHVS and CDR2 FNYEAQ. The CDR3 extends over 15 amino acids. Trimming left V 5 bases short and J 3 bases short, with 14 bases between. CDR3 sequence (DNA): TGTGCCAGCAGCCCCCCCGGGGGAGGCTACAATGAGCAGTTCTTC. Translating it yields CASSPPGGGYNEQFF.

There are a few counts of this clonotype. The chain is built from TRBV6-2 or TRBV6-3 and TRBJ2-2; TRBD1 aligns across 8 bases. The CDR3 contains 16 residues. Germline lookup yields CDR1 MNHEY and CDR2 SVGEGT. Losses at the gene ends were 2 bases for V and 3 bases for J; bases not matched to a gene: 5. The CDR3 reads CASSYPRTGYTGELFF. For the CDR3, the DNA is TGTGCCAGCAGTTACCCTCGGACAGGGTACACCGGGGAGCTGTTTTTT.

In this sample, this clonotype turned up a few times. V and J are TRBV5-1 and TRBJ2-5; 9 nucleotides match TRBD2. Trimming took 1 base from V and 0 from J; bases not matched to a gene: 1. The CDR3 has 15 amino acids. The germline CDR1 and CDR2 sequences are SGHRS and YFSETQ. The CDR3 bases are TGCGCCAGCAGCTTGACTAGCGGGTACCAAGAGACCCAGTACTTC. Protein sequence: CASSLTSGYQETQYF.